These 22 T cell receptor beta chains share one sample of origin, sequenced in a study of blood T cell repertoires in COVID-19. The assay was immunoSEQ multiplex PCR, and TCRdb's table has in-frame clones only and misses some. The data contain 200,000 to 300,000 clones, over 75% of them singletons. The sequenced sample consisted of peripheral blood. Receptors were obtained from a man aged 45-65 years with COVID-19, enrolled during active disease.

CDR3 in DNA: TGTGCCTGGAGTCCCGGGGGGGTGGTAAATGAGCAGTTCTTC. Its protein is CAWSPGGVVNEQFF. The genes are TRBV30 and TRBJ2-1; 8 nucleotides line up with TRBD2. Germline loops: CDR1 GTSNPN, CDR2 SVGIG (reference sequence). The CDR3 has 14 residues. V was pared by 2 bases and J by 7 bases, with 7 bases of the junction left unmatched.

This chain uses TRBV21-1 with TRBJ2-5; TRBD2 is the table's D call, not checked against the DNA. TRBV21-1 is a pseudogene. This CDR3 comprises 16 residues. CDR3 sequence reads: CASSKTSGTHRETQYF. The CDR3 DNA is TGTGCCAGCAGCAAAACCTCCGGGACTCATAGGGAGACCCAGTACTTC.

The chain has TRBV3-1 (or the pseudogene TRBV3-2) and TRBJ1-1, with D tentatively TRBD1 (5 bases). V was trimmed by 6 bases and J by 3 bases, leaving 5 bases between them. Germline V gene lookup returns CDR1 LGHDT and CDR2 YNNKEL (reference sequence). The CDR3 loop spans 11 amino acids. The CDR3 spells CASRTDTEAFF. For the CDR3, the DNA is TGTGCCAGCAGGACAGACACTGAAGCTTTCTTT.

This chain connects TRBV5-1 to TRBJ1-2; TRBD1 matches at 8 bases. The CDR3 is 14 amino acids. V trimming: 3 bases; J trimming: 4 bases; junction bases outside the gene matches: 5. In germline, CDR1 is SGHRS, CDR2 YFSETQ. The chain's CDR3 is CASSSGTGGYGYTF. As DNA, the CDR3 is TGCGCCAGCAGCTCGGGGACAGGTGGCTATGGCTACACCTTC.

The V call is TRBV24-1, the J call TRBJ2-1, with 8 bases matching TRBD1. After removal of 0 bases from V and 7 bases from J, the junction contained 10 bases not matched to a gene. Looked up from germline, CDR1 is KGHDR and CDR2 is SFDVKD. The CDR3 totals 17 residues. The CDR3 DNA reads TGTGCCACCAGTGATTTGCCCAGGACAGGGCATGGGAATGAGCAGTTCTTC. Residues: CATSDLPRTGHGNEQFF.

This chain uses TRBV5-5 with TRBJ1-1; D unresolved. The CDR3 runs 14 residues. The germline V gene has CDR1 SGHKS and CDR2 YYEKEE (reference sequence). Trimming removed 6 bases at V and 0 bases at J, with 12 bases between. CDR3 loop: CASTARYMNTEAFF. The CDR3 DNA reads as TGTGCCAGCACCGCCAGATACATGAACACTGAAGCTTTCTTT.

As DNA, the CDR3 is TGTGCTAGTGGTTTGGACAGGAACACTGAAGCTTTCTTT. Protein: CASGLDRNTEAFF. The V gene is TRBV12-5, the J gene TRBJ1-1; D uncertain. Trimming shortened V by 1 base and J by 1 base, and 4 bases separated the two germline ends. Germline CDR1 reads LGHNT; CDR2 reads FRNRAP. The CDR3 is 13 amino acids.

The V gene is TRBV29-1, the J gene TRBJ1-2; a weak D match, TRBD1 (6 bases). CDR3 size: 15 residues. Trimming removed 3 bases at V and 8 bases at J, with 22 bases between. Germline assignment: CDR1 SQVTM and CDR2 ANQGSEA. CDR3 residues: CSVDEQGVGSRGYTF. The CDR3 DNA reads as TGCAGCGTTGATGAACAGGGCGTTGGCTCCCGGGGCTACACCTTC.

The chain has TRBV19 and TRBJ2-1, with 10 bases matching TRBD1. The CDR3 spans 16 residues. V lost 5 bases to trimming and J lost 4 bases; unmatched junction nucleotides: 8. CDR1 is LNHDA and CDR2 is SQIVND in the germline V gene (reference sequence). The CDR3 DNA reads as TGTGCCAGTAGTCTCCGACAGGGGGCTGGTTACAATGAGCAGTTCTTC. It encodes CASSLRQGAGYNEQFF.

J is TRBJ2-5 and V is TRBV19; 10 bases align to TRBD2. Germline CDR1 is LNHDA and CDR2 is SQIVND (reference sequence). Trimming cost V 2 bases and J 1 base; bases outside gene matches: 7. This CDR3 has 17 residues. CDR3 sequence (DNA): TGTGCCAGTAGTATAAGCTCTAGCGGGGGCCTCCAAGAGACCCAGTACTTC. It specifies CASSISSSGGLQETQYF. The full variable domain, completed using reference TRBV19 and TRBJ2-5, is DGGITQSPKYLFRKEGQNVTLSCEQNLNHDAMYWYRQDPGQGLRLIYYSQIVNDFQKGDIAEGYSVSREKKESFPLTVTSAQKNPTAFYLCASSISSSGGLQETQYFGPGTRLLVL.

V usage is TRBV7-8 and J usage is TRBJ1-2; TRBD1 agrees at 8 bases. The germline V gene has CDR1 SGHVS and CDR2 FQNEAQ. This CDR3 region has 16 residues. Trimming cost V 5 bases and J 7 bases; bases outside gene matches: 15. The CDR3 DNA sequence: TGTGCCAGCAGCCCCAATTCCCAGGGGGCTTCAGGTGGCTACACCTTC. It yields the protein CASSPNSQGASGGYTF.

V usage is TRBV19 and J usage is TRBJ2-7; D remains unclear. Germline V gene data show CDR1 as LNHDA and CDR2 as SQIVND (reference sequence). Trimming removed 5 bases at V and 4 bases at J, with 12 bases between. There are 13 residues in the CDR3. The CDR3 sequence: CASSYGGEYEQYF. The CDR3 nucleotides read TGTGCCAGTAGTTATGGCGGAGAGTACGAGCAGTACTTC.

The rearrangement links TRBV7-9 to TRBJ2-5, with 7 nucleotides matching TRBD2. The CDR3 length is 14 residues. Germline V gene lookup returns CDR1 SEHNR and CDR2 FQNEAQ (reference sequence). V was clipped by 5 bases and J by 5 bases; unmatched bases: 8. For the CDR3, the DNA is TGTGCCAGCAGCCCAAGCGGGGCGTTCGAGACCCAGTACTTC. This encodes CASSPSGAFETQYF.

The J gene is TRBJ1-1, the V gene TRBV6-5; no clear D gene. Trimming removed 4 bases at V and 6 bases at J, with 18 bases between. CDR1 is MNHEY, CDR2 SVGAGI, per germline. The CDR3 consists of 15 residues. CDR3 amino acids: CASSSPKLRAPEAFF. The DNA of the CDR3 is TGTGCCAGCAGTTCCCCCAAATTGCGAGCCCCTGAAGCTTTCTTT.

V gene TRBV24-1 combines with J gene TRBJ2-1; perhaps TRBD1 as D (5 bases). The V and J ends lost 0 bases and 0 bases respectively, with 8 bases between them. This CDR3 has 16 amino acids. Germline V gene data show CDR1 as KGHDR and CDR2 as SFDVKD. CDR3 sequence reads: CATSDLPGHSYNEQFF. DNA of the CDR3: TGTGCCACCAGTGATTTGCCAGGACACTCCTACAATGAGCAGTTCTTC.

The chain combines TRBV24-1 with TRBJ2-2; TRBD1 aligns across 10 bases. Germline V gives CDR1 KGHDR, CDR2 SFDVKD. V lost 3 bases, J lost 6 bases, and 6 bases stayed unmatched. This CDR3 spans 16 amino acids. In DNA, the CDR3 is TGTGCCACCAGTGATCCCAGACAGGGGGCTCCCGGGGAGCTGTTTTTT. It translates to CATSDPRQGAPGELFF.

The chain joins TRBV3-1 (or the pseudogene TRBV3-2) to TRBJ1-2, with unresolved D. Germline CDR1 and CDR2: LGHDT and YNNKEL (reference sequence). This CDR3 comprises 14 residues. Trimming stripped 1 base from V and 5 bases from J, with 11 bases between. In nucleotides, the CDR3 is TGTGCCAGCAGCCAAGGAGAGCGTACATATGGCTACACCTTC. Its translation is CASSQGERTYGYTF.

The chain carries TRBV2 and TRBJ2-2; 8 bases are shared with TRBD1. The CDR3 runs 14 residues. The V and J ends lost 2 bases and 4 bases, in that order; junction bases with no gene match: 0. Germline loops: CDR1 SNHLY, CDR2 FYNNEI. CDR3 residues: CASSETGGTGELFF. For the CDR3, the DNA is TGTGCCAGCAGTGAAACAGGGGGCACCGGGGAGCTGTTTTTT.

This chain links TRBV3-1 (or the pseudogene TRBV3-2) with TRBJ2-5; D not certain. The CDR3 covers 16 residues. V was clipped by 1 base and J by 1 base, with 13 bases between them. Germline V CDR1 and CDR2: LGHDT, YNNKEL (reference sequence). CDR3 bases: TGTGCCAGCAGCCAAGGTCAGGAACCAACCCAAGAGACCCAGTACTTC. This gives the protein CASSQGQEPTQETQYF.

The V and J genes are TRBV2 and TRBJ2-1; D perhaps matches TRBD2 (6 bases). V was shortened by 4 bases and J by 10 bases, with 20 bases between the two germline ends. Germline CDR1 and CDR2: SNHLY and FYNNEI. The CDR3 contains 15 residues. CDR3 DNA: TGTGCCAGCAGTGCCGGGGGACCCCGAGGGGTCGAGCAGTTCTTC. Translated: CASSAGGPRGVEQFF.

The CDR3 region is CASSPDRNQPQHF. In DNA, the CDR3 is TGTGCCAGCAGCCCCGACAGAAATCAGCCCCAGCATTTT. This rearrangement joins TRBV7-8 to TRBJ1-5; D possibly corresponds to TRBD1 (5 bases). Germline assignment: CDR1 SGHVS and CDR2 FQNEAQ. The CDR3 spans 13 residues. Trimming stripped 5 bases from V and 4 bases from J, with 9 bases between.

V gene TRBV5-4 combines with J gene TRBJ1-1; TRBD1 matches at 8 bases. There are 14 residues in the CDR3. Unmatched junction bases numbered 4, after V lost 3 bases and J lost 3 bases. From germline, CDR1 is SGHNT and CDR2 YYREEE (reference sequence). The CDR3 region is CASSWTGSHTEAFF. CDR3 DNA sequence: TGTGCCAGCAGCTGGACAGGGTCCCACACTGAAGCTTTCTTT.